This TCR beta chain was documented in a study of regulatory T cells in long-lasting Graves disease. As for time point: newly diagnosed GD, antithyroid drugs for less than 3 months. PBMC-extracted RNA yielded the TCR library. The peripheral blood volume drawn was roughly 9.9 milliliters, and it was collected into EDTA tubes. The CDR3 is 16 amino acids. Looked up from germline, CDR1 is MDHEN and CDR2 is SYDVKM. V was shortened by 5 bases and J by 6 bases, with 22 bases between the two germline ends. Arm-PCR of CDR3 regions with iRepertoire HTBI primers generated TCR beta libraries. TCRdb re-derived calls from the multiplex PCR reads in MiXCR, one entry per CDR3 protein. The top ten hold around 23% of the sample, which has a few hundred thousand distinct CDR3 sequences, about 16% seen once. This sample was shared with a second study, whose subject was T cells in Graves' hyperthyroidism and ophthalmopathy.

The receptor was isolated from a woman younger than 30 with Graves disease. Source: peripheral blood mononuclear cells (PBMCs), taken at new diagnosis, from a patient treated with antithyroid drugs. The rearrangement uses TRBV28 and TRBJ2-5; D perhaps matches TRBD1 (5 bases). The DNA of the CDR3 is TGTGCCAGCAGTGCCGCTGACAGACCTTCCATGAAGACCCAGTACTTC. This encodes CASSAADRPSMKTQYF. The full variable domain, completed using reference TRBV28 and TRBJ2-5, is DVKVTQSSRYLVKRTGEKVFLECVQDMDHENMFWYRQDPGLGLRLIYFSYDVKMKEKGDIPEGYSVSREKKERFSLILESASTNQTSMYLCASSAADRPSMKTQYFGPGTRLLVL.